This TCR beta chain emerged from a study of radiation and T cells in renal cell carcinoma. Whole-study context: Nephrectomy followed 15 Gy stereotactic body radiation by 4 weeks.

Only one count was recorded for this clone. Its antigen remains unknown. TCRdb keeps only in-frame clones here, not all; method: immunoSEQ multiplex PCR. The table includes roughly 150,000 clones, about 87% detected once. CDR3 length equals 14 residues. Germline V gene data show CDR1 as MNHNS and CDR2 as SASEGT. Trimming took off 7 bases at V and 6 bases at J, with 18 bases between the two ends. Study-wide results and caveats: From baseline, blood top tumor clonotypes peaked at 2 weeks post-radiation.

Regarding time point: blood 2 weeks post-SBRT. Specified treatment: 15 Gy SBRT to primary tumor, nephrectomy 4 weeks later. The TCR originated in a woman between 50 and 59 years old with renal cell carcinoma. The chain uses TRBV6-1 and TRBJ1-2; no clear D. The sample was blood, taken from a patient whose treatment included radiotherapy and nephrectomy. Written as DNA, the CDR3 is TGTGCCAGCAACTGGGGAGGGCTAGAAAATGGCTACACCTTC. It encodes CASNWGGLENGYTF.